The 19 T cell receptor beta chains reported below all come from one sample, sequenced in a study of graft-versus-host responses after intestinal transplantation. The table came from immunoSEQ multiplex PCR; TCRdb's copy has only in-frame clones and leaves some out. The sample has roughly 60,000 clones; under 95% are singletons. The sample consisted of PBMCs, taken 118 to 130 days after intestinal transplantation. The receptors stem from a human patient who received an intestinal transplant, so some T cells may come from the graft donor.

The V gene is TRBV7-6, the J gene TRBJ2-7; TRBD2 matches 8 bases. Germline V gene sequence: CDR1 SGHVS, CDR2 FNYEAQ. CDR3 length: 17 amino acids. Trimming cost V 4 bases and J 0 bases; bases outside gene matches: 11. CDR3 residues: CASSSLGGGPTSYEQYF. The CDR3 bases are TGTGCCAGCAGCTCCTTAGGCGGGGGGCCGACCTCCTACGAGCAGTACTTC.

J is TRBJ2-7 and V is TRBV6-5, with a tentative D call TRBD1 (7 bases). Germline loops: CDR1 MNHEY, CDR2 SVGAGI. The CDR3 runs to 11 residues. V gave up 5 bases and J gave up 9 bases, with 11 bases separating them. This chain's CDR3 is CASSQGGGQYF. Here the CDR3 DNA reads TGTGCCAGCAGTCAGGGGGGAGGGCAGTACTTC.

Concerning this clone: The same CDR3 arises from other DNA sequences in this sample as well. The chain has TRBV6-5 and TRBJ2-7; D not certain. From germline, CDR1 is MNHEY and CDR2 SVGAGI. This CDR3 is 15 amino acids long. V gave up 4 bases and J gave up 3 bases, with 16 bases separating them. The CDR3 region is CASSSAGPRIYEQYF. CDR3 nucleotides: TGTGCCAGCAGTTCAGCCGGGCCGAGGATCTACGAGCAGTACTTC.

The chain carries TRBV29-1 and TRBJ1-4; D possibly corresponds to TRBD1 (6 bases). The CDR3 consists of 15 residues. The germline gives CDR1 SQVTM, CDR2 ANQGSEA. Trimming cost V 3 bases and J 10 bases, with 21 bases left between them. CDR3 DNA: TGCAGCGTTGAGGAGGGCCCGGAGGGAGGGGGAAAACTGTTTTTT. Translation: CSVEEGPEGGGKLFF. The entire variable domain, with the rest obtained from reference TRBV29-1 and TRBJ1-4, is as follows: SAVISQKPSRDICQRGTSLTIQCQVDSQVTMMFWYRQQPGQSLTLIATANQGSEATYESGFVIDKFPISRPNLTFSTLTVSNMSPEDSSIYLCSVEEGPEGGGKLFFGSGTQLSVL.

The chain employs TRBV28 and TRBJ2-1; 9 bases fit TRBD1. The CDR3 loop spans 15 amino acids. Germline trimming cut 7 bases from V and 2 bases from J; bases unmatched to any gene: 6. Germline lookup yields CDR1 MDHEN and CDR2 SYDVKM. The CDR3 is CASIRTGGAYNEQFF. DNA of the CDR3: TGTGCCAGCATTAGAACAGGGGGCGCCTACAATGAGCAGTTCTTC.

The CDR3 bases are TGTGCCAGCGGGGACAATCAGCCCCAGCATTTT. Its translation is CASGDNQPQHF. The chain recombines TRBV25-1 with TRBJ1-5; unclear D gene. CDR1 MGHDK and CDR2 SYGVNS come from the germline V gene. V was clipped by 8 bases and J by 3 bases, with 5 bases between them. The CDR3 consists of 11 residues.

The CDR3 reads CASSVRTGFADTQYF. The CDR3 DNA reads TGTGCCAGCAGCGTAAGGACAGGGTTCGCAGATACGCAGTATTTT. The V and J genes are TRBV7-8 and TRBJ2-3; 8 bases fit TRBD1. CDR3 length: 15 residues. V was clipped by 5 bases and J by 4 bases; unmatched bases: 8. Germline values: CDR1 SGHVS, CDR2 FQNEAQ.

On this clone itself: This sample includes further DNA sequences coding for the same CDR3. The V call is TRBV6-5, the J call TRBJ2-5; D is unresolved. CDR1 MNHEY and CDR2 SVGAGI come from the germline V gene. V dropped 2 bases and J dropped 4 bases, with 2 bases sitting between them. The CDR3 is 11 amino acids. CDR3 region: CASSYRETQYF. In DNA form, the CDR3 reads TGTGCCAGCAGTTACCGAGAGACCCAGTACTTC.

The CDR3 is CASSLDRVNTEAFF. The CDR3, as DNA: TGCGCCAGCAGCTTGGACAGGGTGAACACTGAAGCTTTCTTT. The chain couples TRBV5-1 to TRBJ1-1; the D gene is possibly TRBD1 (6 bases). The germline CDR1 and CDR2 sequences are SGHRS and YFSETQ. Deletions cut 0 bases from V and 0 bases from J, with 6 bases between. The CDR3 covers 14 residues. The whole variable domain, remainder taken from reference TRBV5-1 and TRBJ1-1, is KAGVTQTPRYLIKTRGQQVTLSCSPISGHRSVSWYQQTPGQGLQFLFEYFSETQRNKGNFPGRFSGRQFSNSRSEMNVSTLELGDSALYLCASSLDRVNTEAFFGQGTRLTVV.

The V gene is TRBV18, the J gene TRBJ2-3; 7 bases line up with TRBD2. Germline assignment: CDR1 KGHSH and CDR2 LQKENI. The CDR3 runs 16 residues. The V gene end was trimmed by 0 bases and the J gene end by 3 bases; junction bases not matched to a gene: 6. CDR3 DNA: TGTGCCAGCTCACCACCGGCGGGAGCCCCAACAGATACGCAGTATTTT. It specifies CASSPPAGAPTDTQYF.

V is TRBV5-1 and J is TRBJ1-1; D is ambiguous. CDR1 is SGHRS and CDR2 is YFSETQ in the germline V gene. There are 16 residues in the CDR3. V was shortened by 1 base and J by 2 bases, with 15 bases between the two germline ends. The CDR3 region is CASSLFTAGENTEAFF. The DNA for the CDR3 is TGCGCCAGCAGCTTGTTTACGGCAGGCGAAAACACTGAAGCTTTCTTT. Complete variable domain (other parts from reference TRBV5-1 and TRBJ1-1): KAGVTQTPRYLIKTRGQQVTLSCSPISGHRSVSWYQQTPGQGLQFLFEYFSETQRNKGNFPGRFSGRQFSNSRSEMNVSTLELGDSALYLCASSLFTAGENTEAFFGQGTRLTVV.

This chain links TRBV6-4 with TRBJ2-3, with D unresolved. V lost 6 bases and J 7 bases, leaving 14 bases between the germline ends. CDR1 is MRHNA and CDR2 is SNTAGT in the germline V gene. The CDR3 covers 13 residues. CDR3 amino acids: CASRMPLWNTQYF. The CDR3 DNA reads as TGTGCCAGCAGAATGCCGTTGTGGAATACGCAGTATTTT.

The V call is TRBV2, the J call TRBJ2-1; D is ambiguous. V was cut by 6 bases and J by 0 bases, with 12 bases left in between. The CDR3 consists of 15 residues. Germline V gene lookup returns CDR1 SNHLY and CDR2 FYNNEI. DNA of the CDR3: TGTGCCAGCAGGTATCGGGCGGACTCCTACAATGAGCAGTTCTTC. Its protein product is CASRYRADSYNEQFF.

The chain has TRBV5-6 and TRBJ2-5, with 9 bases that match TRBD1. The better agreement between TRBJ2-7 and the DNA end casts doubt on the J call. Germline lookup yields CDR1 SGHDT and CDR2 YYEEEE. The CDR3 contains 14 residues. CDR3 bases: TGTGCCAGCAGCGCCGGGACAGGGAGGGGCGAGCAGTACTTC. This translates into CASSAGTGRGEQYF.

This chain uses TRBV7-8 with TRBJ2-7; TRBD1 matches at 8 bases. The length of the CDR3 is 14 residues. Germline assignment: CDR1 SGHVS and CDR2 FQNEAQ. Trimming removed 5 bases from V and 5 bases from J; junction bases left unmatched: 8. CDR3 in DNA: TGTGCCAGCAGCCTGAGGACAGGGCCCCACGAGCAGTACTTC. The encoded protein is CASSLRTGPHEQYF.

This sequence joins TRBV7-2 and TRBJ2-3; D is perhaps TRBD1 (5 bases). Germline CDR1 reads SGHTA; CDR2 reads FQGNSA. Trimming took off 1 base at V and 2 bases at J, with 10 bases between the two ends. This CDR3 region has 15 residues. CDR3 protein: CASSLVGQITDTQYF. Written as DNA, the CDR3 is TGTGCCAGCAGCTTAGTGGGGCAGATCACAGATACGCAGTATTTT.

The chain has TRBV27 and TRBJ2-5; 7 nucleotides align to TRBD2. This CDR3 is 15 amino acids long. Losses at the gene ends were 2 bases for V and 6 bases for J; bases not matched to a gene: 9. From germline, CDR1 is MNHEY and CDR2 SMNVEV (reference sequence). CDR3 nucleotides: TGTGCCAGCAGTTTAAGGGAGGGCAGGGTGAAGACCCAGTACTTC. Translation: CASSLREGRVKTQYF.

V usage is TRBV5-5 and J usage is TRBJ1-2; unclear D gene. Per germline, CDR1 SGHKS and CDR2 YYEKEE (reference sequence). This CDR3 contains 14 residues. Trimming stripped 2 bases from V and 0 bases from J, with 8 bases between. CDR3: CASSFDSPNYGYTF. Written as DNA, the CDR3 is TGTGCCAGCAGCTTCGACTCTCCTAACTATGGCTACACCTTC.

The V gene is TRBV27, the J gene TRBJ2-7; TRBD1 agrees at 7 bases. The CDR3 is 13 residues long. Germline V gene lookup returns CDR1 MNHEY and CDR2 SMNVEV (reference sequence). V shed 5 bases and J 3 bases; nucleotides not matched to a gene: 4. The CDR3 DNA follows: TGTGCCAGCAGTCTGGGACAGTTCTACGAGCAGTACTTC. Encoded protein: CASSLGQFYEQYF.